The clone carrying this T cell receptor beta chain has just one count. Its antigen is as yet unknown. The junction does not match germline at one end; this may be a read error. The PCR employed 60 Vbeta primers together with 13 Jbeta primers. Using immunoSEQ multiplex PCR, the repertoire was profiled, and TCRdb retains in-frame clones only, with some absent. The table includes around 190,000 clones, roughly 80% detected once. The data were obtained in a study of cytomegalovirus exposure and HLA in healthy donors. General study findings and limits: In a later analysis, TCR association rates varied by HLA locus: DRB1 most, HLA-C fewest. Reports indicate that TCR beta sequences accurately predicted the HLA-A and HLA-B alleles of most subjects. Certain indistinguishable V segments, among them TRBV6-2 and TRBV6-3, were excluded.

CDR3 length equals 12 residues. Germline CDR1 and CDR2: LNHDA and SQIVND (reference sequence). The V call is TRBV19, the J call TRBJ1-2; no clear D. Sequences were obtained from PBMCs. This receptor was taken from a man aged 55 to 69 in good health and CMV-seronegative. CDR3 bases: TGTGCCAGTAATGGAGGTGGCTATGGCTACCCCTTC. Its protein is CASNGGGYGYPF.